Listed here is a single T cell receptor (beta chain). Its antigen is still unknown. No base-level quality is on record; no much larger clone is a single base apart. Sequencing instrument: Illumina NovaSeq 6000. cDNA libraries for TCRalpha and TCRbeta were prepared by 5'RACE using constant-segment primers, with sample barcodes and unique molecular identifiers added. Trizol reagent was used to extract RNA from every sample. Libraries were amplified in two PCR steps, with a second sample barcode and Illumina TruSeq adapters added in the second step. Sequencing of libraries was performed on an Illumina NovaSeq with 2 x 150 bp paired-end reads. The paper's processing steps were these. The reads were demultiplexed and collapsed into UMI-guided consensus sequences using migec v1.2.7. Using mixcr v2.1.11, UMI consensuses were aligned to TRA and TRB V and J templates and then assembled into clonotypes. A clonotype was counted as expanded or contracted only when both edgeR and NoisET called the clonotype significant, with the noise models trained on biological replicates. For edgeR calls, a false discovery rate-adjusted p below 0.01 and a log2 fold-change threshold of 1 were applied. As an exploratory analysis of dynamics, PCA with hierarchical clustering was applied to max-normalized trajectories of the 1000 most abundant clonotypes. The CD4 or CD8 phenotype of responding clones was assigned using the separately sequenced CD4+ and CD8+ repertoires. The raw public reads went through TCRdb reprocessing: fastp at Q25, MiXCR clone calling, in-frame beta chains kept. All rows with the same CDR3 protein become a single entry with the most common DNA and genes. TCRdb's processing, not the authors' own work, is the source of the V and J calls. In this sample the table shows approximately 480,000 distinct CDR3 sequences, around a sixth of which occur a single time. Over 9% of the sample is held by the ten biggest clonotypes.

This specimen belongs to a study of T-cell memory formation after mild COVID-19 (dated by TCRdb to about 2021). Looking at the study overall: Most TCR sequence clusters were specific to one of the two donors. Longitudinal TCRalpha and TCRbeta repertoire sequencing tracked T-cell clones expanding and contracting after mild COVID-19 in a couple of donors. The cohort comprised two young, previously healthy adult volunteers, one female and one male.

The full study reports these points: Clones contracting from day 15 to 85 had balanced CD4/CD8 phenotypes, while a second wave expanding from day 15 to 37 was biased towards CD4+. SARS-CoV-2 specificity of the second-wave clones peaking on day 37 was not confirmed. Some responding clones were found in pre-infection memory, which suggests that pre-existing cross-reactive memory T cells took part in the SARS-CoV-2 response. Contracting CD4+ clones were found mainly in CM and EM memory subsets, while CD8+ clones were enriched in EMRA. The study covered only a couple of mild cases, and larger cohorts including severe cases with pre-infection samples were considered necessary.

PBMCs were isolated by Ficoll-Paque density gradient centrifugation. From the cysteine up to the phenylalanine, the CDR3 has a length of 16 residues. Solely the CDR3 DNA is kept, with 48 bases framed from the first base. The junction shows trimming of 5 bases on V and 1 base on J, and the gene matches do not reach 6 bases of it. Per the germline V gene (reference sequence), PRHDT is the CDR1 and FYEKMQ is the CDR2. The source material was PBMCs or a T cell subset sorted from them (not recorded which). This clonotype originated in an adult woman who had mild COVID-19 (a few samples of this study predate the infection). The sample titles of this study are shuffled in the database, so cell type and time point are left out; the donor was told from shared clones. This receptor chain uses TRBV13 and TRBJ2-5, and 11 junction bases match TRBD1. The CDR3 protein is CASSARDRGVQETQYF. The DNA is TGTGCCAGCAGCGCCAGGGACAGGGGGGTCCAAGAGACCCAGTACTTC.